These 25 T cell receptor beta chains were sequenced from one sample in a study of identical twins (dated by TCRdb to 2015 to 2016). Library prep was done by 5' RACE. The listed sequencing device is Illumina HiSeq 2000. TCRdb reprocessed the public reads (quality trimming at Q25 with fastp, clone calling with MiXCR) and kept in-frame beta chains. Here each entry gathers all rows of one CDR3 protein and keeps the most common genes and DNA. The sample table contains about 730,000 distinct CDR3 sequences; only one count was recorded for around 20% of them. The ten biggest clones cover 4% to 5.5% of the sample. Another study also made use of these data, one on T cells expressing NK-cell markers.

The sequencing input was PBMCs. The receptor source for this set is a woman in her late teens or twenties in good health.

A few counts support this clonotype. The chain carries TRBV15 and TRBJ2-7; unclear D gene. CDR1 and CDR2 from the germline V gene are LNHNV and YYDKDF (reference sequence). The CDR3 sequence is 13 residues long. Trimming removed 0 bases at V and 3 bases at J, with 6 bases between. As DNA, the CDR3 is TGTGCCACCAGCAGAGATCATAGCTACGAGCAGTACTTC. This encodes CATSRDHSYEQYF.

The chain carries TRBV7-9 and TRBJ1-2, with D hard to call. Germline lookup yields CDR1 SEHNR and CDR2 FQNEAQ (reference sequence). The V end lost 6 bases, the J end lost 4 bases, and 9 bases lay between the germline ends. The CDR3 sequence is 12 residues long. The CDR3 DNA is TGTGCCAGCAGGCTCCCGGGCTATGGCTACACCTTC. The encoded protein is CASRLPGYGYTF.

This clonotype was counted ten times or more. The rearrangement uses TRBV12-3 or TRBV12-4 and TRBJ1-1, with D possibly TRBD1 on 5 matching bases. This CDR3 comprises 13 residues. The V end lost 2 bases, the J end lost 4 bases, and 8 bases lay between the germline ends. The CDR3, as DNA: TGTGCCAGCAGTTTAAACGGGGGCACTGAAGCTTTCTTT. Protein sequence: CASSLNGGTEAFF.

The J gene is TRBJ1-1, the V gene TRBV5-4; D remains ambiguous. Germline lookup yields CDR1 SGHNT and CDR2 YYREEE (reference sequence). The CDR3 spans 12 residues. The V end was cut by 4 bases, the J end by 5 bases, with 9 bases between. The CDR3 DNA reads as TGTGCCAGCAGCCGACTTAAGACTGAAGCTTTCTTT. This gives the protein CASSRLKTEAFF. The whole variable domain, remainder taken from reference TRBV5-4 and TRBJ1-1, is ETGVTQSPTHLIKTRGQQVTLRCSSQSGHNTVSWYQQALGQGPQFIFQYYREEENGRGNFPPRFSGLQFPNYSSELNVNALELDDSALYLCASSRLKTEAFFGQGTRLTVV.

DNA for the CDR3: TGTGCCATCAGTGAGTCGAAGGTCGGCACTGAAGCTTTCTTT. This gives the protein CAISESKVGTEAFF. The chain is built from TRBV10-3 and TRBJ1-1; D call uncertain. Germline V gene lookup returns CDR1 ENHRY and CDR2 SYGVKD. The CDR3 has 14 residues. V was cut by 0 bases and J by 4 bases, with 9 bases left in between.

The chain carries TRBV4-2 and TRBJ1-6; 7 positions match TRBD1. The CDR3 runs 16 residues. The V gene's germline CDR1 is LGHNA and CDR2 YNFKEQ. Losses at the gene ends were 0 bases for V and 7 bases for J; bases not matched to a gene: 6. The CDR3 nucleotides read TGTGCCAGCAGCCAAGAGTACCCAGGGGGAAATTCACCCCTCCACTTT. Translation: CASSQEYPGGNSPLHF.

The chain couples TRBV7-9 to TRBJ1-1; D possibly corresponds to TRBD1 (6 bases). Germline loops: CDR1 SEHNR, CDR2 FQNEAQ (reference sequence). Between the trimmed V and J ends, which lost 1 base and 0 bases, there was a span of 12 bases. This CDR3 contains 16 residues. CDR3 in amino acids: CASSLGVQGMNTEAFF. CDR3 sequence (DNA): TGTGCCAGCAGCTTAGGAGTACAGGGCATGAACACTGAAGCTTTCTTT.

V and J are TRBV15 and TRBJ2-7, with 8 positions matching TRBD2. V lost 3 bases to trimming and J lost 2 bases; unmatched junction nucleotides: 3. Germline V gives CDR1 LNHNV, CDR2 YYDKDF (reference sequence). This CDR3 comprises 14 residues. The CDR3 sequence: CATSRGLDTYEQYF. CDR3 DNA: TGTGCCACCAGCAGGGGACTAGACACCTACGAGCAGTACTTC.

The chain joins TRBV5-5 to TRBJ2-7; 9 positions match TRBD2. The length of the CDR3 is 14 residues. Germline CDR1 SGHKS, CDR2 YYEKEE (reference sequence). V shed 0 bases and J 6 bases; nucleotides not matched to a gene: 4. The CDR3 region is CASSLAGSGSEQYF. The DNA for the CDR3 is TGTGCCAGCAGCTTGGCGGGTAGCGGGAGCGAGCAGTACTTC.

This clonotype was observed a few times. The genes are TRBV5-1 and TRBJ2-3, with 7 bases aligning to TRBD2. Germline CDR1 is SGHRS and CDR2 is YFSETQ. With V trimmed by 7 bases and J by 3 bases, 11 bases remained unmatched. This CDR3 is built from 15 residues. DNA for the CDR3: TGCGCCAGCTGTCATCAGGGAGGGTTGACAGATACGCAGTATTTT. Translation gives CASCHQGGLTDTQYF. The full variable domain, with the rest looked up from reference TRBV5-1 and TRBJ2-3, is KAGVTQTPRYLIKTRGQQVTLSCSPISGHRSVSWYQQTPGQGLQFLFEYFSETQRNKGNFPGRFSGRQFSNSRSEMNVSTLELGDSALYLCASCHQGGLTDTQYFGPGTRLTVL.

This clonotype was seen just once. A clone one base away is much larger, so this may be a read error. V usage is TRBV9 and J usage is TRBJ2-1; TRBD1 agrees at 10 bases. The ends lost 3 bases at V and 7 bases at J; junction bases unmatched: 1. The germline V gene encodes CDR1 SGDLS and CDR2 YYNGEE. The CDR3 has 13 amino acids. CDR3 in DNA: TGTGCCAGCAGCGCGGACAGGGGGAATGAGCAGTTCTTC. Protein: CASSADRGNEQFF. Based on the CDR3 plus reference TRBV9 and TRBJ2-1, the full variable domain is DSGVTQTPKHLITATGQRVTLRCSPRSGDLSVYWYQQSLDQGLQFLIQYYNGEERAKGNILERFSAQQFPDLHSELNLSSLELGDSALYFCASSADRGNEQFFGPGTRLTVL.

This clonotype has a handful of counts. This chain links TRBV24-1 with TRBJ1-2; 9 bases line up with TRBD1. Germline V gene data show CDR1 as KGHDR and CDR2 as SFDVKD. This CDR3 has 16 amino acids. J was trimmed by 2 bases and V by 12 bases; bases with no gene match: 15. The CDR3 region has the DNA TGTGCCCCCTCGCGGGACAGGGTCAGTTGGAACTATGGCTACACCTTC. Translating gives CAPSRDRVSWNYGYTF.

This sequence joins TRBV29-1 and TRBJ1-1; 10 nucleotides agree with TRBD1. The germline CDR1 and CDR2 sequences are SQVTM and ANQGSEA. V lost 6 bases to trimming and J lost 11 bases; unmatched junction nucleotides: 6. The length of the CDR3 is 11 residues. The CDR3 nucleotides read TGCAGCGTCAGAAGGGGACAGGGGGCTTTCTTT. Translated: CSVRRGQGAFF.

V and J are TRBV4-3 and TRBJ2-1, with D perhaps matching TRBD2 (6 bases). From germline, CDR1 is LGHNA and CDR2 YSLEER. The CDR3 totals 14 residues. Trimming shortened V by 3 bases and J by 15 bases, and 21 bases separated the two germline ends. As DNA, the CDR3 is TGCGCCAGCAGCCATTTACGGGACTCCTATGTGCTGTTCTTC. Translating gives CASSHLRDSYVLFF.

The chain employs TRBV10-3 and TRBJ2-7; 10 bases line up with TRBD1. Germline-derived CDR1 and CDR2 are ENHRY and SYGVKD. CDR3 length equals 15 residues. V shed 6 bases, J shed 5 bases, and the junction held 10 bases outside the gene matches. DNA of the CDR3: TGTGCCATCAGCCCTGGGGGACAGGGGTTTCACGAGCAGTACTTC. Protein: CAISPGGQGFHEQYF.

The J gene is TRBJ2-1, the V gene TRBV5-1; TRBD2 matches 8 bases. In germline, CDR1 is SGHRS, CDR2 YFSETQ. V shed 3 bases and J 4 bases; nucleotides not matched to a gene: 9. The CDR3 is 16 residues long. CDR3 in amino acids: CASSSSGGASYNEQFF. DNA for the CDR3: TGCGCCAGCAGCTCCTCGGGGGGGGCTTCTTACAATGAGCAGTTCTTC.

V usage is TRBV5-1 and J usage is TRBJ2-3; TRBD2 might be the D (5 bases). The CDR3 runs 16 residues. Deletions cut 1 base from V and 9 bases from J, with 21 bases between. Germline CDR1 reads SGHRS; CDR2 reads YFSETQ. The CDR3 DNA reads TGCGCCAGCAGCTTGCTGTCGCGGGTGGAATCGAAGACGCAGTATTTT. Its protein product is CASSLLSRVESKTQYF. Based on the CDR3 plus reference TRBV5-1 and TRBJ2-3, the full variable domain is KAGVTQTPRYLIKTRGQQVTLSCSPISGHRSVSWYQQTPGQGLQFLFEYFSETQRNKGNFPGRFSGRQFSNSRSEMNVSTLELGDSALYLCASSLLSRVESKTQYFGPGTRLTVL.

This clonotype has at least ten counts. This chain joins TRBV5-1 and TRBJ1-6; 9 positions match TRBD1. The CDR3 spans 14 residues. Germline CDR1 reads SGHRS; CDR2 reads YFSETQ. J lost 9 bases, V lost 9 bases, and 10 bases had no gene match. For the CDR3, the DNA is TGCGCCACCAGGACAGGGGAGAACGGTTCACCCCTCCACTTT. Its protein product is CATRTGENGSPLHF.

This clonotype was seen a handful of times. The chain uses TRBV12-3 or TRBV12-4 and TRBJ2-5, with TRBD1 as a possible D gene (6 bases). The CDR3 is 14 residues long. V shed 5 bases and J shed 5 bases, with 15 bases lying between them. The CDR3 sequence is CASSPRTVSETQYF. The CDR3 nucleotides are TGTGCCAGCAGTCCACGGACAGTATCGGAGACCCAGTACTTC.

This chain joins TRBV5-5 and TRBJ2-1, with a weak D call TRBD2 (6 bases). In germline, CDR1 is SGHKS, CDR2 YYEKEE (reference sequence). The CDR3 sequence is 15 residues long. V was pared by 4 bases and J by 3 bases, with 14 bases between. The CDR3 coding sequence is TGTGCCAGCAGCCCCCGGGCGGGGCGCTACAATGAGCAGTTCTTC. Protein: CASSPRAGRYNEQFF.

The table lists this clonotype with many counts. The genes are TRBV5-1 and TRBJ1-1, with 8 bases fitting TRBD1. Trimming removed 4 bases from V and 4 bases from J; junction bases left unmatched: 9. The CDR3 is 15 amino acids. Looked up from germline, CDR1 is SGHRS and CDR2 is YFSETQ. The CDR3 region has the DNA TGCGCCAGCAGCCGAGACAGGGGAAGAGGCACTGAAGCTTTCTTT. Its translation: CASSRDRGRGTEAFF.

The rearrangement uses TRBV12-3 or TRBV12-4 and TRBJ2-3; D not certain. The V gene lost 5 bases and the J gene lost 5 bases, with 5 bases spanning the gap. There are 11 residues in the CDR3. The CDR3 bases are TGTGCCAGCAGTGCGATAGATACGCAGTATTTT. Its translation: CASSAIDTQYF.

This clonotype was recorded a few times. This chain uses TRBV20-1 with TRBJ1-2, with D possibly being TRBD1 (6 bases). V was trimmed by 0 bases and J by 7 bases, leaving 18 bases between them. The germline V gene has CDR1 DFQATT and CDR2 SNEGSKA (reference sequence). The CDR3 runs 15 residues. The CDR3 spells CSARERLRGGGGYTF. In nucleotides, the CDR3 is TGCAGTGCTAGAGAAAGATTGCGGGGAGGGGGTGGCTACACCTTC.

This clonotype was counted a few times. V and J are TRBV12-3 or TRBV12-4 and TRBJ2-7; a possible D gene is TRBD1 (6 bases). The CDR3 extends over 14 amino acids. Trimming left V 6 bases short and J 2 bases short, with 14 bases between. This CDR3 reads CASSYRVETYEQYF. The CDR3 DNA reads TGTGCCAGCAGCTACAGGGTAGAAACCTACGAGCAGTACTTC.

This chain uses TRBV5-1 with TRBJ2-3; D is uncertain. Germline values: CDR1 SGHRS, CDR2 YFSETQ. Trimming cost V 3 bases and J 9 bases, with 14 bases left between them. This CDR3 is 13 amino acids long. DNA for the CDR3: TGCGCCAGCAGCTACCGCTTTGGCGGAACGCAGTATTTT. Translation gives CASSYRFGGTQYF.